These 20 T cell receptor beta chains were all obtained from the same sample, sequenced in a study of T cell responses to AZD1222 COVID-19 vaccine. The table came from immunoSEQ multiplex PCR; TCRdb's copy has only in-frame clones and leaves some out. The sample carries more than 100,000 clones, roughly 90% recorded once. Here the sequenced sample was peripheral blood, taken on day 0 of AZD1222 vaccination. The receptors shown here come from an adult in good health.

In this sample, this clone turned up once. The chain joins TRBV2 to TRBJ1-2; 9 nucleotides line up with TRBD1. Germline loops: CDR1 SNHLY, CDR2 FYNNEI. This CDR3 contains 17 residues. V shed 7 bases, J shed 6 bases, and the junction held 18 bases outside the gene matches. The CDR3 DNA reads as TGTGCCAGCAACGGGGGGGGGACAGGGCGTTTGCTTCATGGCTACACCTTC. Translation: CASNGGGTGRLLHGYTF. The full variable domain, with the rest looked up from reference TRBV2 and TRBJ1-2, is EPEVTQTPSHQVTQMGQEVILRCVPISNHLYFYWYRQILGQKVEFLVSFYNNEISEKSEIFDDQFSVERPDGSNFTLKIRSTKLEDSAMYFCASNGGGTGRLLHGYTFGSGTRLTVV.

The chain has TRBV19 and TRBJ1-2; 7 nucleotides agree with TRBD1. The J segment lost 4 bases and the V segment lost 8 bases, leaving 7 bases of the junction unmatched. CDR3 length: 13 residues. CDR1 and CDR2 (germline): LNHDA, SQIVND (reference sequence). The CDR3 here is CASQGGRAYGYTF. As DNA, the CDR3 is TGTGCCAGTCAGGGGGGTCGAGCCTATGGCTACACCTTC.

The genes are TRBV11-2 and TRBJ1-2; D call uncertain. The CDR3 runs to 9 residues. Germline CDR1 SGHAT, CDR2 FQNNGV. V dropped 5 bases and J dropped 10 bases, with 5 bases sitting between them. CDR3 amino acids: CASSHPYTF. In DNA form, the CDR3 reads TGTGCCAGCAGCCATCCCTACACCTTC.

The V and J genes are TRBV18 and TRBJ1-1; possibly TRBD1 for D (6 bases). Trimming took 6 bases from V and 1 from J, leaving 15 bases between them. Germline values: CDR1 KGHSH, CDR2 LQKENI. The CDR3 spans 15 residues. Written as DNA, the CDR3 is TGTGCCAGCTCCCCGTCACAGGGCCGGAACACTGAAGCTTTCTTT. Residues: CASSPSQGRNTEAFF.

This clone was recorded only once. The chain couples TRBV28 to TRBJ1-2; TRBD1 is a possible D gene (6 bases). V was cut by 9 bases and J by 2 bases, with 25 bases left in between. CDR3 length: 17 residues. The germline V gene has CDR1 MDHEN and CDR2 SYDVKM. The CDR3 here is CASWVGDKLSSNYGYTF. CDR3 DNA: TGTGCCAGTTGGGTGGGGGACAAACTAAGCAGCAACTATGGCTACACCTTC.

The V call is TRBV29-1, the J call TRBJ1-2, with D perhaps TRBD1 (6 bases). Germline values: CDR1 SQVTM, CDR2 ANQGSEA. The CDR3 has 12 residues. The V and J ends lost 3 bases and 6 bases respectively, with 11 bases between them. CDR3 DNA sequence: TGCAGCGTTGACGGGGGGGCTCATGGCTACACCTTC. It is translated as CSVDGGAHGYTF.

On this clone itself: One junction end disagrees with the germline gene, perhaps due to a read error. The genes are TRBV29-1 and TRBJ2-1; 7 bases line up with TRBD2. The CDR3 length is 14 residues. Germline-derived CDR1 and CDR2 are SQVTM and ANQGSEA. In DNA form, the CDR3 reads TGCACCGTTCCATCGGGCGGGAGCTACAATGAGCAGTTCTTC. Protein: CTVPSGGSYNEQFF.

The genes are TRBV6-5 and TRBJ1-1; 11 bases agree with TRBD1. This CDR3 region has 14 residues. The V and J ends lost 6 bases and 11 bases, in that order; junction bases with no gene match: 11. Germline V gene lookup returns CDR1 MNHEY and CDR2 SVGAGI. CDR3 region: CASRGTGGSFWAFF. CDR3 coding DNA: TGTGCCAGCAGGGGGACAGGGGGATCCTTCTGGGCTTTCTTT.

The chain has TRBV27 and TRBJ2-1, with D hard to call. V was cut by 3 bases and J by 2 bases, with 5 bases left in between. CDR1 and CDR2 from the germline V gene are MNHEY and SMNVEV (reference sequence). This CDR3 has 13 amino acids. The CDR3 sequence is CASSFRTYNEQFF. Here the CDR3 DNA reads TGTGCCAGCAGTTTTCGGACCTACAATGAGCAGTTCTTC.

J is TRBJ1-6 and V is TRBV19; maybe TRBD1 (5 bases). The CDR3 is 13 amino acids. V gave up 7 bases and J gave up 10 bases, with 14 bases separating them. Germline lookup yields CDR1 LNHDA and CDR2 SQIVND (reference sequence). CDR3 nucleotides: TGTGCCAGTACTCTATCAAGGGGCTCACCCCTCCACTTT. Amino acid sequence: CASTLSRGSPLHF.

CDR3 coding DNA: TGTGCCAGCAGCCCCTTAGCGGGGGATTTGAACGGGGAGCTGTTTTTT. As protein: CASSPLAGDLNGELFF. The chain uses TRBV7-9 and TRBJ2-2; 9 bases match TRBD2. Germline V CDR1 and CDR2: SEHNR, FQNEAQ (reference sequence). Trimming took 5 bases from V and 7 from J; bases not matched to a gene: 11. The CDR3 covers 16 residues.

The V gene is TRBV5-4, the J gene TRBJ1-2; 8 nucleotides agree with TRBD1. The J segment lost 2 bases and the V segment lost 4 bases, leaving 16 bases of the junction unmatched. From germline, CDR1 is SGHNT and CDR2 YYREEE (reference sequence). The CDR3 loop spans 18 amino acids. The CDR3 coding sequence is TGTGCCAGCAGCCACAGACCCCCGGGACAGGTTTCAAACTATGGCTACACCTTC. It codes for CASSHRPPGQVSNYGYTF. Filled out from reference TRBV5-4 and TRBJ1-2, the complete variable domain reads ETGVTQSPTHLIKTRGQQVTLRCSSQSGHNTVSWYQQALGQGPQFIFQYYREEENGRGNFPPRFSGLQFPNYSSELNVNALELDDSALYLCASSHRPPGQVSNYGYTFGSGTRLTVV.

This rearrangement joins TRBV15 to TRBJ2-1, with D unclear. Trimming cost V 0 bases and J 10 bases, with 13 bases left between them. The CDR3 contains 14 residues. The germline V gene encodes CDR1 LNHNV and CDR2 YYDKDF (reference sequence). CDR3 bases: TGTGCCACCAGCAGAGATTTAGGGCGAAGGGAGCAGTTCTTC. This codes for CATSRDLGRREQFF.

This clone was seen a handful of times. The CDR3 coding sequence is TGTGCCAGCAGCGTAGCTCATCCCCTTGGAAACACCATATATTTT. This codes for CASSVAHPLGNTIYF. The chain joins TRBV9 to TRBJ1-3; D remains unclear. The CDR3 extends over 15 amino acids. Trimming took off 0 bases at V and 3 bases at J, with 10 bases between the two ends. Per the germline V gene, CDR1 is SGDLS and CDR2 is YYNGEE.

The gene calls are TRBV9 and TRBJ1-1, with no clear D. The germline V and J ends were trimmed by 4 bases and 0 bases, with 7 bases remaining between them. Germline values: CDR1 SGDLS, CDR2 YYNGEE. CDR3 length: 13 amino acids. CDR3 loop: CASSLRLNTEAFF. CDR3 sequence (DNA): TGTGCCAGCAGCCTCCGGTTGAACACTGAAGCTTTCTTT.

The rearrangement links TRBV19 to TRBJ1-1; the D is unclear. Germline-derived CDR1 and CDR2 are LNHDA and SQIVND (reference sequence). The CDR3 runs to 16 residues. The V end lost 5 bases, the J end lost 1 base, and 17 bases lay between the germline ends. The CDR3 coding sequence is TGTGCCAGTAGTGTGCGGTATGGGTTGGGGAACACTGAAGCTTTCTTT. This translates into CASSVRYGLGNTEAFF.

The chain recombines TRBV19 with TRBJ1-2; D not resolved. CDR3 length: 15 amino acids. Germline V gene data show CDR1 as LNHDA and CDR2 as SQIVND (reference sequence). V lost 5 bases and J 3 bases, leaving 16 bases between the germline ends. The CDR3 region has the DNA TGTGCCAGTAGTCCCTCGATGGGCCCAGACTATGGCTACACCTTC. This encodes CASSPSMGPDYGYTF. The whole variable domain, remainder taken from reference TRBV19 and TRBJ1-2, is DGGITQSPKYLFRKEGQNVTLSCEQNLNHDAMYWYRQDPGQGLRLIYYSQIVNDFQKGDIAEGYSVSREKKESFPLTVTSAQKNPTAFYLCASSPSMGPDYGYTFGSGTRLTVV.

The chain uses TRBV20-1 and TRBJ1-6; D may be TRBD1 (5 bases). CDR3 length: 14 residues. From germline, CDR1 is DFQATT and CDR2 SNEGSKA (reference sequence). V was shortened by 3 bases and J by 7 bases, with 13 bases between the two germline ends. The CDR3 sequence: CSASRAGLNSPLHF. The DNA of the CDR3 is TGCAGTGCTAGTCGGGCAGGGCTAAATTCACCCCTCCACTTT.

The chain couples TRBV30 to TRBJ2-7, with 9 positions matching TRBD1. The V gene's germline CDR1 is GTSNPN and CDR2 SVGIG (reference sequence). Losses at the gene ends were 1 base for V and 5 bases for J; bases not matched to a gene: 6. This CDR3 spans 14 amino acids. Here the CDR3 reads CAWSGGTGNHEQYF. CDR3 DNA sequence: TGTGCCTGGAGTGGCGGGACAGGGAACCACGAGCAGTACTTC.

The chain recombines TRBV3-1 (or the pseudogene TRBV3-2) with TRBJ1-1; D unclear. The CDR3 contains 17 residues. Germline CDR1 is LGHDT and CDR2 is YNNKEL (reference sequence). V shed 0 bases and J shed 4 bases, with 18 bases lying between them. As DNA, the CDR3 is TGTGCCAGCAGCCAAGAGGCTGCCATGAGAGGAGGCACTGAAGCTTTCTTT. Translated, it gives CASSQEAAMRGGTEAFF.